Reported below is one T cell receptor (beta chain). Its antigen is unidentified. The record originates from a study of identical twins. Overall study findings and caveats: Models underpredicted monozygotic twin sharing of out-of-frame TCR alpha.

This CDR3 has 15 amino acids. Germline CDR1 is MNHEY and CDR2 is SVGEGT. V lost 6 bases, J lost 4 bases, and 9 bases stayed unmatched. TCRdb reprocessed the 5' RACE reads via MiXCR and lists one record per CDR3 protein. Of some 660,000 distinct CDR3 sequences listed, 8% to 9% are singletons. Another study also made use of these data, one on yellow fever vaccine responses in identical twins.

The sequenced sample was PBMCs. The receptor comes from a woman between 18 and 29 years old in good health. The rearrangement uses TRBV6-2 or TRBV6-3 and TRBJ2-1; 7 bases align to TRBD2. CDR3 sequence (DNA): TGTGCCAGCAGCTTTCTAGCGGACCTTTACAATGAGCAGTTCTTC. This codes for CASSFLADLYNEQFF.